This TCR beta chain was captured in a study of cytomegalovirus exposure and HLA in healthy donors. The CDR3 loop spans 15 amino acids. Trimming removed 4 bases from V and 0 bases from J, with 12 bases in between. Germline values: CDR1 SNHLY, CDR2 FYNNEI. This clone was seen only a few times. The PCR had 60 Vbeta and 13 Jbeta primers. The assay was immunoSEQ multiplex PCR, and TCRdb's table has in-frame clones only and misses some. The sample has roughly 100,000 clones; more than 75% are singletons. The source material was PBMCs. V gene TRBV2 combines with J gene TRBJ1-1; D gene unclear. The clonotype comes from a woman between 45 and 65 years old in good health and CMV-seropositive. Written as DNA, the CDR3 is TGTGCCAGCAGTGCCTCACAGAGCTTGAACACTGAAGCTTTCTTT. Amino acid sequence: CASSASQSLNTEAFF.